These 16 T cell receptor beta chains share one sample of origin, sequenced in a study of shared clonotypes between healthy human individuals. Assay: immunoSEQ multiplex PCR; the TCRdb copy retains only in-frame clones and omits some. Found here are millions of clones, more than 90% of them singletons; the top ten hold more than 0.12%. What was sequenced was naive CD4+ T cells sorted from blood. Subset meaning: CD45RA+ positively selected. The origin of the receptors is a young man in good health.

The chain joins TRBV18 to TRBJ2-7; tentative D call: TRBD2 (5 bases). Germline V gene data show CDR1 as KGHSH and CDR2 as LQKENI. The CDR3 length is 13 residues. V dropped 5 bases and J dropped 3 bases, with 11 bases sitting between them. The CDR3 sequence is CASSFPGNYEQYF. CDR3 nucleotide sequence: TGTGCCAGCTCATTTCCGGGGAACTACGAGCAGTACTTC.

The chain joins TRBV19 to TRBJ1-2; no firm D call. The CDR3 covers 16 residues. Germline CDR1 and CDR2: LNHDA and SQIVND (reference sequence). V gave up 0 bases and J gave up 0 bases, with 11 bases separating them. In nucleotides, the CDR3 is TGTGCCAGTAGTATAGATCTCGGCTCAGCTAACTATGGCTACACCTTC. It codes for CASSIDLGSANYGYTF.

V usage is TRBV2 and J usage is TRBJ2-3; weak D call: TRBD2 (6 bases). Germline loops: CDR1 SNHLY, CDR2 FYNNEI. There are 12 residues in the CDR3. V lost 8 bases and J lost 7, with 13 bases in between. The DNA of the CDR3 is TGTGCCAGCGGGCCCGGGGGTAATACGCAGTATTTT. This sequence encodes CASGPGGNTQYF.

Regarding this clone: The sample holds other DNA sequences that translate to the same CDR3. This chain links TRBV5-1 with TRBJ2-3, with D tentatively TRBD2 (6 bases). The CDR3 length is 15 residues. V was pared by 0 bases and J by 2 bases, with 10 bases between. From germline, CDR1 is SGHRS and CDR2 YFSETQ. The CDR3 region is CASSLDRGNTDTQYF. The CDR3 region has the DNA TGCGCCAGCAGCTTGGACCGGGGGAACACAGATACGCAGTATTTT.

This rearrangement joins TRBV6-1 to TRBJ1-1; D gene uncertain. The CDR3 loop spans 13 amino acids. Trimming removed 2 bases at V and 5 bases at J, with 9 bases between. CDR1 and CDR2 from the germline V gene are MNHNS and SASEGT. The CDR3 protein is CASSEIIGTEAFF. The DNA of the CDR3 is TGTGCCAGCAGTGAAATAATAGGGACTGAAGCTTTCTTT.

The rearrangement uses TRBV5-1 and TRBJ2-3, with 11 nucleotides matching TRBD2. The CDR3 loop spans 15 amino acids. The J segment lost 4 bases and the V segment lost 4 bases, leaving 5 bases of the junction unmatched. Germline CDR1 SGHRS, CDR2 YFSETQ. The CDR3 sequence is CASSTTSGVSDTQYF. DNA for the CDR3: TGCGCCAGCAGCACGACTAGCGGGGTCTCAGATACGCAGTATTTT.

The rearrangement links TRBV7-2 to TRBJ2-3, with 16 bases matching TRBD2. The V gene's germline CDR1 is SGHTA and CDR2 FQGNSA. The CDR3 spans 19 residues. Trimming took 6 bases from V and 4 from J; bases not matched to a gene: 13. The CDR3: CASSPSSGTSGRAPDTQYF. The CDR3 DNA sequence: TGTGCCAGCAGTCCTTCCTCCGGGACTAGCGGGAGGGCCCCAGATACGCAGTATTTT.

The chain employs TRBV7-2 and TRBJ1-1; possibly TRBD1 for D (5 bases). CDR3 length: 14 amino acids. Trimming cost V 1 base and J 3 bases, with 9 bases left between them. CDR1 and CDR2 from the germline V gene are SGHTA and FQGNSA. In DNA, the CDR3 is TGTGCCAGCAGCTTAGGGGGCTGGGACACTGAAGCTTTCTTT. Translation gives CASSLGGWDTEAFF.

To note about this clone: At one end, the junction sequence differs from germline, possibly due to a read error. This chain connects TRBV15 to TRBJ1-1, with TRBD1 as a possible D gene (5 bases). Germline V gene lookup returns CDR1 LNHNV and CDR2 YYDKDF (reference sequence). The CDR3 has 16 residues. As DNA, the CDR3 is TGTGCCACCAGCAGAGAAGTGGGAGGGGTGAAAACTGAAGCTTTCTTT. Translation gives CATSREVGGVKTEAFF.

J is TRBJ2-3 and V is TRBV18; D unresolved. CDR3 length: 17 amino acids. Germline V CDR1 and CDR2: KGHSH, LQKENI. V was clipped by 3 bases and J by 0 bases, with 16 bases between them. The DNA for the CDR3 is TGTGCCAGCTCACCCCGGTCCCGGCAGGCTAGCACAGATACGCAGTATTTT. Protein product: CASSPRSRQASTDTQYF.

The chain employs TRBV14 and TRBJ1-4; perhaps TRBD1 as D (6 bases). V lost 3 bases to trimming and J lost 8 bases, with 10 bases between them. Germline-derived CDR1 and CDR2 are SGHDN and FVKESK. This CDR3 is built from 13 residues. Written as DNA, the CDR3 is TGTGCCAGCAGCCAGGGGGCCCGGGAAAAACTGTTTTTT. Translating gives CASSQGAREKLFF. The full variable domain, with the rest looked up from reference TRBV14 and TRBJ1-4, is EAGVTQFPSHSVIEKGQTVTLRCDPISGHDNLYWYRRVMGKEIKFLLHFVKESKQDESGMPNNRFLAERTGGTYSTLKVQPAELEDSGVYFCASSQGAREKLFFGSGTQLSVL.

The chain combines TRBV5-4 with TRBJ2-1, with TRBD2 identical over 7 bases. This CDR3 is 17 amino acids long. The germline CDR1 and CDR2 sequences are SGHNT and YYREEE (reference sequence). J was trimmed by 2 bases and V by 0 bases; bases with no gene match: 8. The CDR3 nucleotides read TGTGCCAGCAGCTTGGTATTTTCTAGCGGACCCTACAATGAGCAGTTCTTC. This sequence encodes CASSLVFSSGPYNEQFF.

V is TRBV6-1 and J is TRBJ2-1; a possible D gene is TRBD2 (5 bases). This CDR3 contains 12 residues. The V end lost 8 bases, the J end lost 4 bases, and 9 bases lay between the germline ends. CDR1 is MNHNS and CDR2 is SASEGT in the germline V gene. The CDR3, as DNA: TGTGCCAGCCGAGAGCGGTACAATGAGCAGTTCTTC. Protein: CASRERYNEQFF.

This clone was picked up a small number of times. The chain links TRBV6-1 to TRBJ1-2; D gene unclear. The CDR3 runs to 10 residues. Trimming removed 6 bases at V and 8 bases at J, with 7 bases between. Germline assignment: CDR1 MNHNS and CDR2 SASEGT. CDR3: CASRTGGYTF. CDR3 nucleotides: TGTGCCAGCAGGACGGGAGGCTACACCTTC.

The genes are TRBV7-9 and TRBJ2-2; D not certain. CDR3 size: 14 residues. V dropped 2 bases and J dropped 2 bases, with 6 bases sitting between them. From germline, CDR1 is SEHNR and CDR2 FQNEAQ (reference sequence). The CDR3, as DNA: TGTGCCAGCAGCTTACAAAGTAACACCGGGGAGCTGTTTTTT. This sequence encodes CASSLQSNTGELFF.

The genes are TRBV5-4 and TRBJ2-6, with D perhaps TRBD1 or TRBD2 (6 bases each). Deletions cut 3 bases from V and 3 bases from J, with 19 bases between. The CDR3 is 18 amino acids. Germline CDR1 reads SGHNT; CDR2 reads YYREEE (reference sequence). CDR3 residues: CASSSGGGKSGGANVLTF. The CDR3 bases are TGTGCCAGCAGCTCAGGAGGGGGGAAAAGTGGTGGGGCCAACGTCCTGACTTTC.